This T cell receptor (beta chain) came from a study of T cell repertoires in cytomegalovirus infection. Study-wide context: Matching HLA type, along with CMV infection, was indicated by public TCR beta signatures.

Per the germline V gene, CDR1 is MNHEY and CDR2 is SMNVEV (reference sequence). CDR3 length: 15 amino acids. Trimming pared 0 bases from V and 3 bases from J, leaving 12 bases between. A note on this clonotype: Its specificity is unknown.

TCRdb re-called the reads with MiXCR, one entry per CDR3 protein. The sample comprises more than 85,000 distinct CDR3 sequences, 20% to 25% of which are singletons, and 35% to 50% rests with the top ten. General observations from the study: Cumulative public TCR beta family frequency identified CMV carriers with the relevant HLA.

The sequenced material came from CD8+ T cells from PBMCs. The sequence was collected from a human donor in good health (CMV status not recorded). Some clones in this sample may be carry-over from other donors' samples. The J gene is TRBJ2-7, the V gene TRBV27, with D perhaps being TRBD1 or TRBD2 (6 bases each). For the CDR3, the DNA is TGTGCCAGCAGTTTATCAGGGGGGACGCGCTACGAGCAGTACTTC. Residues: CASSLSGGTRYEQYF.